These T cell receptor beta chains were read from a single sample in a study of blood T cell repertoires in COVID-19. Sequencing was performed with immunoSEQ multiplex PCR; in TCRdb, only in-frame clones are kept and a portion is missing. The sample includes 150,000 to 200,000 clones, about 88% of them seen just once. Sequences were obtained from peripheral blood. These receptors were obtained from a woman in her 30s with active or convalescent COVID-19. CDR3s include the opening cysteine and the closing phenylalanine or tryptophan. Each record gives: CDR3 DNA, CDR3 protein, D gene, J gene, V gene, clone size. The D gene is left open where the match is weak. Size tells how often a clone was seen (once, few, many) or the class of an expanded clone, and some rows leave it out.

CDR3 DNA: TGCGCCAGCAGCTTCGGATTCGGGAGGACCTATAATTCACCCCTCCACTTT; CDR3 protein: CASSFGFGRTYNSPLHF; D gene: -; J gene: TRBJ1-6; V gene: TRBV5-1; clone size: -
CDR3 DNA: TGCAGTGCTAGTGAGGACAAATATAATTCACCCCTCCACTTT; CDR3 protein: CSASEDKYNSPLHF; D gene: -; J gene: TRBJ1-6; V gene: TRBV20-1; clone size: -
CDR3 DNA: TGCAGTGCTAGTCCTTCCGAGACAGGTCGGTACGAGCAGTACTTC; CDR3 protein: CSASPSETGRYEQYF; D gene: -; J gene: TRBJ2-7; V gene: TRBV20-1; clone size: -
CDR3 DNA: TGTGCCAGCCGTTGGGACTCACGTTACAATGAGCAGTTCTTC; CDR3 protein: CASRWDSRYNEQFF; D gene: -; J gene: TRBJ2-1; V gene: TRBV6-5; clone size: -
CDR3 DNA: TGTGCCAGCTGGGACAGGGGTAATCAGCCCCAGCATTTT; CDR3 protein: CASWDRGNQPQHF; D gene: TRBD1; J gene: TRBJ1-5; V gene: TRBV6-5; clone size: -
CDR3 DNA: TGTGCCTGGAGTCATGGGCAGGGTCAAGACACCATATATTTT; CDR3 protein: CAWSHGQGQDTIYF; D gene: -; J gene: TRBJ1-3; V gene: TRBV30; clone size: -
CDR3 DNA: TGTGCCAGCAGTTACCCGGGACAGGGACGCTACGAGCAGTACTTC; CDR3 protein: CASSYPGQGRYEQYF; D gene: TRBD1; J gene: TRBJ2-7; V gene: TRBV6-5; clone size: -
CDR3 DNA: TGTGCCAGCAGCTTGCTAGCGGGGGGGCCCTACGAGCAGTACTTC; CDR3 protein: CASSLLAGGPYEQYF; D gene: TRBD2; J gene: TRBJ2-7; V gene: TRBV5-4; clone size: once
CDR3 DNA: TGCAGCGTTGGGGACAGAACCTATGGCTACACCTTC; CDR3 protein: CSVGDRTYGYTF; D gene: TRBD1; J gene: TRBJ1-2; V gene: TRBV29-1; clone size: -
CDR3 DNA: TGCGCCAGCAGTGAGACAGGGTTCTACGAGCAGTACTTC; CDR3 protein: CASSETGFYEQYF; D gene: -; J gene: TRBJ2-7; V gene: TRBV10-1; clone size: once
CDR3 DNA: TGTGCCAGCAGCAAAGCGGAACAGAGACGGCGAGGGTTCAGGGAAGCTTTCTTT; CDR3 protein: CASSKAEQRRRGFREAFF; D gene: -; J gene: TRBJ1-1; V gene: TRBV21-1; clone size: -
CDR3 DNA: TGTGCCAGTAGTATAGGAGGGGGGGGCGAGCAGTACTTC; CDR3 protein: CASSIGGGGEQYF; D gene: -; J gene: TRBJ2-7; V gene: TRBV19; clone size: -
CDR3 DNA: TGTGCCAGCAGCGTAGGACAGGGACAGGGAAACAAAGAGACCCAGTACTTC; CDR3 protein: CASSVGQGQGNKETQYF; D gene: TRBD1; J gene: TRBJ2-5; V gene: TRBV9; clone size: once
CDR3 DNA: TGTGCCATCAGTGAGGACCCACCGGGACACTCGACCGGGGAGCTGTTTTTT; CDR3 protein: CAISEDPPGHSTGELFF; D gene: -; J gene: TRBJ2-2; V gene: TRBV10-3; clone size: -
CDR3 DNA: TGTGCCAGCAGCTTATTTCCAGGAAACTATGGCTACACCTTC; CDR3 protein: CASSLFPGNYGYTF; D gene: -; J gene: TRBJ1-2; V gene: TRBV7-8; clone size: -
CDR3 DNA: TGTGCCAGCAGTGGCGAAGGTCGGGACAGACGGGAAAAACTGTTTTTT; CDR3 protein: CASSGEGRDRREKLFF; D gene: TRBD1; J gene: TRBJ1-4; V gene: TRBV27; clone size: -
CDR3 DNA: TGTGCCAGCAGTCGGGACAATATCTACGAGCAGTACTTC; CDR3 protein: CASSRDNIYEQYF; D gene: -; J gene: TRBJ2-7; V gene: TRBV6-2/TRBV6-3; clone size: -
CDR3 DNA: TGCGCCAGCAGCCGAGACAGGGGGCAGAGGGGGAACACTGAAGCTTTCTTT; CDR3 protein: CASSRDRGQRGNTEAFF; D gene: TRBD1; J gene: TRBJ1-1; V gene: TRBV4-1; clone size: -
CDR3 DNA: TGTGCCAGCAGCAGAACGGGACAGTTAAACACCGGGGAGCTGTTTTTT; CDR3 protein: CASSRTGQLNTGELFF; D gene: TRBD1; J gene: TRBJ2-2; V gene: TRBV2; clone size: -
CDR3 DNA: TGTGCCACCAGTGGCCCCTCTAGCGGGAGTTCCTACGAGCAGTACTTC; CDR3 protein: CATSGPSSGSSYEQYF; D gene: TRBD2; J gene: TRBJ2-7; V gene: TRBV24-1; clone size: once
CDR3 DNA: TGTGCCAGCAGTTTCGGGTACGAGCAGTACTTC; CDR3 protein: CASSFGYEQYF; D gene: -; J gene: TRBJ2-7; V gene: TRBV27; clone size: few
CDR3 DNA: TGTGCCAGCAGGCGTTCCGGGACAGGGGATGGCTATACCTTC; CDR3 protein: CASRRSGTGDGYTF; D gene: TRBD1; J gene: TRBJ1-2; V gene: TRBV6-5; clone size: -
CDR3 DNA: TGCGCCAGCAGCTTGGACAGCCCACGCACAGATACGCAGTATTTT; CDR3 protein: CASSLDSPRTDTQYF; D gene: -; J gene: TRBJ2-3; V gene: TRBV5-1; clone size: once
CDR3 DNA: TGTGCCAGCAGCCCAGGGGACAGTCCGAATCAGCCCCAGCATTTT; CDR3 protein: CASSPGDSPNQPQHF; D gene: TRBD1; J gene: TRBJ1-5; V gene: TRBV9; clone size: -
CDR3 DNA: TGTGCCTGGAGTCCTCTCCCGACAGGGGGGAGGTACACTGAAGCTTTCTTT; CDR3 protein: CAWSPLPTGGRYTEAFF; D gene: TRBD1; J gene: TRBJ1-1; V gene: TRBV30; clone size: -
CDR3 DNA: TGTGCATCCAATCCCGGGGGGGCGTCGGTCGAGACCCAGTACTTC; CDR3 protein: CASNPGGASVETQYF; D gene: TRBD2; J gene: TRBJ2-5; V gene: TRBV10-3; clone size: -
CDR3 DNA: TGTGCCTGGACTAGACAGGGAGATGGCTACACCTTC; CDR3 protein: CAWTRQGDGYTF; D gene: TRBD1; J gene: TRBJ1-2; V gene: TRBV30; clone size: once
CDR3 DNA: TGCGCCAGCAGCCTACAAGACTCCTACGAGCAGTACTTC; CDR3 protein: CASSLQDSYEQYF; D gene: -; J gene: TRBJ2-7; V gene: TRBV4-1; clone size: -
CDR3 DNA: TGTGCCAGTAGTAACAGGGATCAGCCCCAGCATTTT; CDR3 protein: CASSNRDQPQHF; D gene: -; J gene: TRBJ1-5; V gene: TRBV19; clone size: -
CDR3 DNA: TGTGCCACCAGTGATTGGGGGGGGGTGAGGACCGGGGAGCTGTTTTTT; CDR3 protein: CATSDWGGVRTGELFF; D gene: TRBD2; J gene: TRBJ2-2; V gene: TRBV24-1; clone size: once
CDR3 DNA: TGTGCCAGCAGGGTGGGGCCTCTAGCCAAAAACATTCAGTACTTC; CDR3 protein: CASRVGPLAKNIQYF; D gene: -; J gene: TRBJ2-4; V gene: TRBV2; clone size: -
CDR3 DNA: TGTGCCACCACTCGCGGGACAGGCGAATGGACCCAGTACTTC; CDR3 protein: CATTRGTGEWTQYF; D gene: TRBD1; J gene: TRBJ2-5; V gene: TRBV24-1; clone size: -
CDR3 DNA: TGTGCCAGCAGCTTACCTCAGGGTGTTATGGACGAGCAGTACTTC; CDR3 protein: CASSLPQGVMDEQYF; D gene: -; J gene: TRBJ2-7; V gene: TRBV7-9; clone size: -
CDR3 DNA: TGTGCCAGCAGTCCCTTACCTCACAGGGGGACTGAAGCTTTCTTT; CDR3 protein: CASSPLPHRGTEAFF; D gene: TRBD1; J gene: TRBJ1-1; V gene: TRBV27; clone size: once
CDR3 DNA: TGTGCCAGTACGATCGTTTGGGACAGAAGCAATCAGCCCCAGCATTTT; CDR3 protein: CASTIVWDRSNQPQHF; D gene: TRBD1; J gene: TRBJ1-5; V gene: TRBV19; clone size: -
CDR3 DNA: TGTGCCAGCAGTGAAGCGAAGTTGGCGGAGGGCTTTGGTCAGCCCCAGCATTTT; CDR3 protein: CASSEAKLAEGFGQPQHF; D gene: -; J gene: TRBJ1-5; V gene: TRBV2; clone size: -
CDR3 DNA: TGTGCCAGCAGTTTCGGAGGGATGCGGGCGAACACTGAAGCTTTCTTT; CDR3 protein: CASSFGGMRANTEAFF; D gene: -; J gene: TRBJ1-1; V gene: TRBV27; clone size: -
CDR3 DNA: TGTGCCATCAGTGAGGCCGGGACAGGGGTCAACTATGGCTACACCTTC; CDR3 protein: CAISEAGTGVNYGYTF; D gene: TRBD1; J gene: TRBJ1-2; V gene: TRBV10-3; clone size: few
CDR3 DNA: TGTGCCAGCAGTTCTACAGGGATTTTCGGAGCTTTCTTT; CDR3 protein: CASSSTGIFGAFF; D gene: -; J gene: TRBJ1-1; V gene: TRBV7-2; clone size: -
CDR3 DNA: TGTGCCAGCAGTGAGGGCAGGAGGGCCGATCAGCCCCAGCATTTT; CDR3 protein: CASSEGRRADQPQHF; D gene: -; J gene: TRBJ1-5; V gene: TRBV2; clone size: once